This TCR beta chain was sequenced during a study of blood T cell repertoires in COVID-19. Study details: From the United States, Italy and Spain came samples of acute and convalescent COVID-19.

The CDR3 is made up of 14 amino acids. Germline-derived CDR1 and CDR2 are LGHNA and YSLEER. V lost 1 base and J lost 9, with 10 bases in between. Method: immunoSEQ multiplex PCR; TCRdb's copy keeps in-frame clones and lacks some. The profile shows roughly 290,000 clones, approximately 83% of them singletons. The receptor's source is a woman aged 25-40 years who had recovered from COVID-19. The chain recombines TRBV4-3 with TRBJ1-6, with a tentative D call TRBD1 (6 bases). The source material was peripheral blood. This chain's CDR3 is CASSQGAGASPLHF. For the CDR3, the DNA is TGCGCCAGCAGCCAAGGTGCAGGGGCTTCACCCCTCCACTTT.